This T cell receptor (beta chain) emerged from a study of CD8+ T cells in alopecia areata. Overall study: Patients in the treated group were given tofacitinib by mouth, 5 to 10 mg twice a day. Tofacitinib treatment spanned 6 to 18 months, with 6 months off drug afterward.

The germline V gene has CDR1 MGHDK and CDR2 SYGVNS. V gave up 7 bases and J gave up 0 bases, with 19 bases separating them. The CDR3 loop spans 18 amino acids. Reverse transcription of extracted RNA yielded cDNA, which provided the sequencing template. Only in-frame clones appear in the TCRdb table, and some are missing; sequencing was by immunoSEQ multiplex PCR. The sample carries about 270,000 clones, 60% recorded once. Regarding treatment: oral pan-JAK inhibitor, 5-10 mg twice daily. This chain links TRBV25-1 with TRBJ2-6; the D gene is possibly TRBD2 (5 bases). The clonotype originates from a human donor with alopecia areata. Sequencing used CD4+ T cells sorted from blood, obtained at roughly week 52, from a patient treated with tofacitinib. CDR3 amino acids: CASTSDEDWSSGANVLTF. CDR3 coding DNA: TGTGCCAGCACGTCGGATGAGGACTGGAGCTCTGGGGCCAACGTCCTGACTTTC.